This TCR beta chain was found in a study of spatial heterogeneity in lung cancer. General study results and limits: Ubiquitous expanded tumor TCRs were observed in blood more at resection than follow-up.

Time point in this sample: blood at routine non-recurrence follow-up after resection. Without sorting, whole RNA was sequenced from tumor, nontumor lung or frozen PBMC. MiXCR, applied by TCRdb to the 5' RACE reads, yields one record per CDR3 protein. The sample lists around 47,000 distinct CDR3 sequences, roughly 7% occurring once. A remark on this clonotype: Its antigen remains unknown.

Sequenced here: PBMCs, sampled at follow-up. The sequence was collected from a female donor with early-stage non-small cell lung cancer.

CDR3 nucleotides: TGCGCCAGCAGCCAACGCTATGGGCTAGCGGGGGGTGATGAGCAGTTCTTC. Its translation is CASSQRYGLAGGDEQFF. V and J are TRBV4-1 and TRBJ2-1, with 11 positions matching TRBD2. CDR1 and CDR2 from the germline V gene are MGHRA and YSYEKL. This CDR3 has 17 amino acids. Trimming removed 2 bases from V and 8 bases from J; junction bases left unmatched: 11.